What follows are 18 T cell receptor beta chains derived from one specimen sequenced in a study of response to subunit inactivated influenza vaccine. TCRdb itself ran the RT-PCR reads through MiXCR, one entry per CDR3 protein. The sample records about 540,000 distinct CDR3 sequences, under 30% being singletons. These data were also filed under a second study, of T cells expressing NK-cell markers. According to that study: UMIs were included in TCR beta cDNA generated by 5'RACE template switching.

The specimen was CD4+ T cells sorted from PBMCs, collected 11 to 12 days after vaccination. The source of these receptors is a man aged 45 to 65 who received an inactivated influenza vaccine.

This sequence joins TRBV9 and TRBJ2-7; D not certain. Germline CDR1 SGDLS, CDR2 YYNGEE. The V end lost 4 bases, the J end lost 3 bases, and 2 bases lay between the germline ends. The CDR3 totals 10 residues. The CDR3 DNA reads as TGTGCCAGCAGCTACTACGAGCAGTACTTC. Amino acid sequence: CASSYYEQYF.

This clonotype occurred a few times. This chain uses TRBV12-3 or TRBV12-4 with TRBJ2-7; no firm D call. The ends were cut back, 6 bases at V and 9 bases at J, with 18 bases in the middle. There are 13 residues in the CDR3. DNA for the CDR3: TGTGCCAGCAGCTTATCCAGGCTACGAGTGCAGTACTTC. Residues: CASSLSRLRVQYF.

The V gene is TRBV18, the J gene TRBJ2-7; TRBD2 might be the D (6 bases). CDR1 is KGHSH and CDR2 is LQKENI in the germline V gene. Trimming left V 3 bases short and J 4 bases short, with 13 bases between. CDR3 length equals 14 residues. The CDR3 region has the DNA TGTGCCAGCTCACCCGTGGAGGGCAATTACGAGCAGTACTTC. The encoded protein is CASSPVEGNYEQYF. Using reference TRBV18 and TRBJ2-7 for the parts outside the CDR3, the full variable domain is NAGVMQNPRHLVRRRGQEARLRCSPMKGHSHVYWYRQLPEEGLKFMVYLQKENIIDESGMPKERFSAEFPKEGPSILRIQQVVRGDSAAYFCASSPVEGNYEQYFGPGTRLTVT.

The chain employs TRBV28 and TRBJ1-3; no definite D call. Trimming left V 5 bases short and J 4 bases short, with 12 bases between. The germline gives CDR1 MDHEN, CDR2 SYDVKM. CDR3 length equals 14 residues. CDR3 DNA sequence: TGTGCCAGCAGTCCCCAGGACGGGGGAAACACCATATATTTT. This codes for CASSPQDGGNTIYF. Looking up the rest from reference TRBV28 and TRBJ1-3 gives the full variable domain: DVKVTQSSRYLVKRTGEKVFLECVQDMDHENMFWYRQDPGLGLRLIYFSYDVKMKEKGDIPEGYSVSREKKERFSLILESASTNQTSMYLCASSPQDGGNTIYFGEGSWLTVV.

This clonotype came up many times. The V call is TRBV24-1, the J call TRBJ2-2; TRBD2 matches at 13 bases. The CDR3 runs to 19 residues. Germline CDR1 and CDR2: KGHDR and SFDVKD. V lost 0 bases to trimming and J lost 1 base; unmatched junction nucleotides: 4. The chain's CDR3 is CATSDLGLAGALNTGELFF. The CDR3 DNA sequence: TGTGCCACCAGTGATTTGGGACTAGCGGGAGCGTTGAACACCGGGGAGCTGTTTTTT.

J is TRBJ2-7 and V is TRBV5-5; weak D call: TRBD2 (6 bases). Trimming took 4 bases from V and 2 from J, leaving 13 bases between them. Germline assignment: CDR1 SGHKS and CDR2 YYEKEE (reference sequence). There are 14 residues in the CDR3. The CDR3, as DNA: TGTGCCAGCAGCCCGGGCCCGGGGGCCTACGAGCAGTACTTC. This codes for CASSPGPGAYEQYF.

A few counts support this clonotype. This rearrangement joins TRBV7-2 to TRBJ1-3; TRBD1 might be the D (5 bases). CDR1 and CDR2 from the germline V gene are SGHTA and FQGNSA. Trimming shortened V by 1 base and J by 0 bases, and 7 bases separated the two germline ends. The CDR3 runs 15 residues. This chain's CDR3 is CASSLGGISGNTIYF. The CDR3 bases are TGTGCCAGCAGCTTAGGGGGCATCTCTGGAAACACCATATATTTT.

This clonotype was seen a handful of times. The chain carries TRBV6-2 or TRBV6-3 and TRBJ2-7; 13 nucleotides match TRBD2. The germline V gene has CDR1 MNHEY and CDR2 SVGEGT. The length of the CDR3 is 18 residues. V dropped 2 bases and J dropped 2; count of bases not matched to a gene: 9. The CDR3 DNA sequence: TGTGCCAGCAGTTACCCCCGGACTAGCGGGAGTACTCCCTACGAGCAGTACTTC. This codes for CASSYPRTSGSTPYEQYF.

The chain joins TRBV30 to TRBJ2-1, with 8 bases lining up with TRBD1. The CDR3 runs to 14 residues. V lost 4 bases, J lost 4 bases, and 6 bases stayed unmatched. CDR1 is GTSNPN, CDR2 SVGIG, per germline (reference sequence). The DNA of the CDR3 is TGTGCCTGGACTCCGGGACAGGCATACAATGAGCAGTTCTTC. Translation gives CAWTPGQAYNEQFF.

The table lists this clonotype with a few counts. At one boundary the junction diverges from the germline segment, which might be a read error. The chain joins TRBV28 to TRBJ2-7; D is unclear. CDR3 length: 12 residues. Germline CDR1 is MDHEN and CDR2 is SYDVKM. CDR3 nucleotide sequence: TGTGCCAGCAGTTTGTGGGGAAAACCCCCGGGCTTC. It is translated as CASSLWGKPPGF.

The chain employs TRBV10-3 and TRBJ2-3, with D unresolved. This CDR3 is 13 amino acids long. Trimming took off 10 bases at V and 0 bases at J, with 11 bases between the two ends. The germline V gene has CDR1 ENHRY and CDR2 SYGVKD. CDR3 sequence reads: CATHRTSTDTQYF. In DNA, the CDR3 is TGTGCCACTCATAGAACTAGCACAGATACGCAGTATTTT.

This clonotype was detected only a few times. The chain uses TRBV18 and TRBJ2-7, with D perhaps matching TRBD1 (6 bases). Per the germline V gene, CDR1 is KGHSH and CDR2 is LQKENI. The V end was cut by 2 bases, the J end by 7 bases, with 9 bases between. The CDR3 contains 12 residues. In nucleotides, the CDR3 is TGTGCCAGCTCACCAGATACAGGGGAGCAGTACTTC. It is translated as CASSPDTGEQYF.

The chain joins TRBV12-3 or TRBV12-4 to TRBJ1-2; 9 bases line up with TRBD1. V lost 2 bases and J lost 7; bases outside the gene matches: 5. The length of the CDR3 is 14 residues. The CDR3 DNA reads TGTGCCAGCAGTTTATGGGACAGGGTGTCTGGCTACACCTTC. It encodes CASSLWDRVSGYTF.

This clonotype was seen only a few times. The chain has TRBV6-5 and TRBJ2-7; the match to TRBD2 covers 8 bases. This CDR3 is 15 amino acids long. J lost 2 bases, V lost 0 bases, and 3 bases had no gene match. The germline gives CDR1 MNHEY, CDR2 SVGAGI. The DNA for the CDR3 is TGTGCCAGCAGTTACTCGGCGGGGGGCGCCTACGAGCAGTACTTC. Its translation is CASSYSAGGAYEQYF.

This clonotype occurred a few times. The CDR3 sequence: CASSPGDRPNYGYTF. The CDR3 DNA reads TGCGCCAGCAGCCCCGGGGACCGCCCTAACTATGGCTACACCTTC. V is TRBV5-1 and J is TRBJ1-2; possible D gene TRBD1, 5 bases. This CDR3 has 15 residues. V gave up 4 bases and J gave up 0 bases, with 13 bases separating them. Germline V gene sequence: CDR1 SGHRS, CDR2 YFSETQ.

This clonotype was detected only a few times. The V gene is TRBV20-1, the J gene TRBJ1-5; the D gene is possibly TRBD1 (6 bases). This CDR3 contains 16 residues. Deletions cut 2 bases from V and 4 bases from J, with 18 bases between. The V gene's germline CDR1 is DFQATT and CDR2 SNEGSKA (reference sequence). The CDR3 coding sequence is TGCAGTGCTAGACCCAACCGACAGGCCTGGAATCAGCCCCAGCATTTT. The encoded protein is CSARPNRQAWNQPQHF.

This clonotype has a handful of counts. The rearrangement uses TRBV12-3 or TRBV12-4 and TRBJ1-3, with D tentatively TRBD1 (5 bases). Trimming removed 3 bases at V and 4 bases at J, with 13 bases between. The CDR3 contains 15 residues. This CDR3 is CASSFDRTRGNTIYF. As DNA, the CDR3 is TGTGCCAGCAGTTTCGACAGAACGAGGGGAAACACCATATATTTT.

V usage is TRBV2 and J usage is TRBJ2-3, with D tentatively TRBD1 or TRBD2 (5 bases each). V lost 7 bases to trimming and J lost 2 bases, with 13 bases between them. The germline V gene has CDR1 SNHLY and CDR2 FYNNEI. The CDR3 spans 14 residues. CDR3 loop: CASTEGQHTDTQYF. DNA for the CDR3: TGTGCCAGCACCGAGGGGCAGCACACAGATACGCAGTATTTT.